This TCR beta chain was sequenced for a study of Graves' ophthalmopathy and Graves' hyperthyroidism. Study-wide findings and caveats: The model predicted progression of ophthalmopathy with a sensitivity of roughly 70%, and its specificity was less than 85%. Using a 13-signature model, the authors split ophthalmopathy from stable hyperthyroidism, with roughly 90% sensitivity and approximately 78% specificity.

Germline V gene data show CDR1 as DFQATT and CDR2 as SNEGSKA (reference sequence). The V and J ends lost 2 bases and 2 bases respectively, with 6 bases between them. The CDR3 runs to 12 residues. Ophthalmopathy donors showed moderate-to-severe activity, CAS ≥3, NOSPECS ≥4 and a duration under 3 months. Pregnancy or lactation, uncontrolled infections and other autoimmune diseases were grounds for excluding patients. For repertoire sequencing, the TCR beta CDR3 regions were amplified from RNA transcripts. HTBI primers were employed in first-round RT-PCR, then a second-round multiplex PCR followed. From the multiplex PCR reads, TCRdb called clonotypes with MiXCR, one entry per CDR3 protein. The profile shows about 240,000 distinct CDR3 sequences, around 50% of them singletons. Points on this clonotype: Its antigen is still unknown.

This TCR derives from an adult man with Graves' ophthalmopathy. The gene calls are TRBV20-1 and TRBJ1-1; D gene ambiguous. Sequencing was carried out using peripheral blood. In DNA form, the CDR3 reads TGCAGTGCTAGACAGGATAACACTGAAGCTTTCTTT. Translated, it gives CSARQDNTEAFF.